A selection of T cell receptor beta chains follows, all from one sample in a study of blood T cell repertoires in COVID-19. Some clones are missing from TCRdb's copy, which holds only in-frame ones; the method was immunoSEQ multiplex PCR. This sample yields about 130,000 clones, of which about 80% are seen a single time; 10% to 14% belongs to the top ten. The source material was peripheral blood. The source of these receptors is a human donor in a cohort sampled during active COVID-19. CDR3s include the opening cysteine and the closing phenylalanine or tryptophan. Only part of the rows carry a size: once, few, many, or a class if the clone is expanded.

J gene: TRBJ2-3; clone size: NA; V gene: TRBV4-2; CDR3 protein: CASQGWSTDTQYF
J gene: TRBJ2-3; clone size: NA; V gene: TRBV24-1; CDR3 protein: CATSDFGTSGGRDTQYF
J gene: TRBJ1-4; clone size: NA; V gene: TRBV5-1; CDR3 protein: CASSTGHSTNEKLFF
J gene: TRBJ1-1; clone size: NA; V gene: TRBV28; CDR3 protein: CASSSPHRGGNTEAFF
J gene: TRBJ2-5; clone size: NA; V gene: TRBV5-1; CDR3 protein: CASSVQGARETQYF
J gene: TRBJ1-2; clone size: NA; V gene: TRBV9; CDR3 protein: CASSAGDSPRYGYTF
J gene: TRBJ2-7; clone size: NA; V gene: TRBV4-1; CDR3 protein: CASSSKPGLNYEQYF
J gene: TRBJ1-4; clone size: NA; V gene: TRBV6-5; CDR3 protein: CASSYSDRLGEKLFF
J gene: TRBJ2-2; clone size: few; V gene: TRBV27; CDR3 protein: CASSPDFNTGELFF
J gene: TRBJ2-7; clone size: NA; V gene: TRBV5-1; CDR3 protein: CASSSTGTGLYEQYF
J gene: TRBJ1-4; clone size: NA; V gene: TRBV5-1; CDR3 protein: CASRAGTEVRSEKLFF
J gene: TRBJ1-1; clone size: NA; V gene: TRBV7-9; CDR3 protein: CASSLQSGGPHTEAFF
J gene: TRBJ1-5; clone size: once; V gene: TRBV2; CDR3 protein: CASSEAPRGEGAQHF
J gene: TRBJ2-1; clone size: NA; V gene: TRBV15; CDR3 protein: CATSRASGRYNEQFF
J gene: TRBJ2-3; clone size: NA; V gene: TRBV18; CDR3 protein: CASSPGLLGGTDTQYF
J gene: TRBJ1-2; clone size: NA; V gene: TRBV7-9; CDR3 protein: CASSSQGVFNGYTF
J gene: TRBJ2-1; clone size: NA; V gene: TRBV11-1; CDR3 protein: CASSVRDREYNEQFF
J gene: TRBJ2-1; clone size: once; V gene: TRBV5-1; CDR3 protein: CASSLSGWNEQFF
J gene: TRBJ1-2; clone size: NA; V gene: TRBV6-5; CDR3 protein: CASSREGQGRSGYTF
J gene: TRBJ1-2; clone size: NA; V gene: TRBV29-1; CDR3 protein: CSVVRGDRGLYTF